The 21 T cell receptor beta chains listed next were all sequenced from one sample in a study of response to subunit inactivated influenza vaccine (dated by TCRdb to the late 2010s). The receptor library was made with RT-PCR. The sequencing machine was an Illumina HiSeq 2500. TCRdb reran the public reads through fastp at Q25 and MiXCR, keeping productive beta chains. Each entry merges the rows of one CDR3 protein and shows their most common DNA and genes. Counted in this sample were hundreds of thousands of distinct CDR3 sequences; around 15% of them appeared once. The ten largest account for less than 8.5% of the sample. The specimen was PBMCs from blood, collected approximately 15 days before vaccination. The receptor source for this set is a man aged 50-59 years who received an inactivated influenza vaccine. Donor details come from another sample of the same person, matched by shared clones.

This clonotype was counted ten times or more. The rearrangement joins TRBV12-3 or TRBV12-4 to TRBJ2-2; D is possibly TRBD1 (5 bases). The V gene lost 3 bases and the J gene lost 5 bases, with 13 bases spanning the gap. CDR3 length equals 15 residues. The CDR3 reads CASSFRQGRTGELFF. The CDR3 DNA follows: TGTGCCAGCAGTTTTCGGCAGGGAAGGACCGGGGAGCTGTTTTTT.

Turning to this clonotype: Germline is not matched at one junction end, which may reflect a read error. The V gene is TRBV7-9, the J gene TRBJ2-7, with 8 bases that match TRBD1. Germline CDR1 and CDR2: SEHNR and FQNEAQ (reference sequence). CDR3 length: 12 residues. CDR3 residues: CASSDDRGLFSF. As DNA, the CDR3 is TGTGCCAGCAGCGACGACAGGGGTCTCTTCAGCTTC.

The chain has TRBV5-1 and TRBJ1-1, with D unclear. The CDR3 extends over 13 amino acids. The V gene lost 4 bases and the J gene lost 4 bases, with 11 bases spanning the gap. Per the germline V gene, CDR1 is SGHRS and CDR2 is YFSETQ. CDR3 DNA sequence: TGCGCCAGCAGCGCGGGTCCGCTCACTGAAGCTTTCTTT. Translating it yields CASSAGPLTEAFF.

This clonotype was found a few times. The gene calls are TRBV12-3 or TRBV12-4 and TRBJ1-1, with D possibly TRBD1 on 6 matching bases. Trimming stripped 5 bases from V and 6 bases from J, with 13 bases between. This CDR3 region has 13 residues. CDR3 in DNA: TGTGCCAGCAGTCCGGGGGCTGGCGCTGAAGCTTTCTTT. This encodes CASSPGAGAEAFF.

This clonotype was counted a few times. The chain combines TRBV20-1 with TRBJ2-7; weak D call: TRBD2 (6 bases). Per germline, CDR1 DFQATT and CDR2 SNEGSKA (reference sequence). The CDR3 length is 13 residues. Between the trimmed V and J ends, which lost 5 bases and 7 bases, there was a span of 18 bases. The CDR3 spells CSARGTNRPEQYF. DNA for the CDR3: TGCAGTGCTCGCGGGACCAACCGCCCGGAGCAGTACTTC.

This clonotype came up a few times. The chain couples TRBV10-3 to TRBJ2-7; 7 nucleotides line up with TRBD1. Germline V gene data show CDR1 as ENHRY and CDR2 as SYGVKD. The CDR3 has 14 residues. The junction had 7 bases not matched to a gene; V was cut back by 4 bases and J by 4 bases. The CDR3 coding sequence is TGTGCCATCAGTGGGACAGGCGCTAATTACGAGCAGTACTTC. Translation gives CAISGTGANYEQYF.

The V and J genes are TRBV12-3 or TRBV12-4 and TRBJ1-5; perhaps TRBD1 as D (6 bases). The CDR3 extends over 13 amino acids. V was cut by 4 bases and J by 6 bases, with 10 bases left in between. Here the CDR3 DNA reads TGTGCCAGCAGTTACAGGGATACTCAGCCCCAGCATTTT. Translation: CASSYRDTQPQHF.

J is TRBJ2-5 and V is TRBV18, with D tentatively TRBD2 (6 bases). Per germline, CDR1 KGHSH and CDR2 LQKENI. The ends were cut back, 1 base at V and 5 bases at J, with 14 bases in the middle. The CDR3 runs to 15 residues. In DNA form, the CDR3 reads TGTGCCAGCTCACCACTCCCCATCCGGGGGGAGACCCAGTACTTC. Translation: CASSPLPIRGETQYF.

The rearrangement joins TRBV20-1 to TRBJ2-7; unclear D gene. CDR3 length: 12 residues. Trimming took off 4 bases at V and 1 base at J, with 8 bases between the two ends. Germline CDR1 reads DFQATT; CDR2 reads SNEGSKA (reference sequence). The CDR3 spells CSAKTGSYEQYF. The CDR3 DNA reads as TGCAGTGCTAAGACTGGATCCTACGAGCAGTACTTC.

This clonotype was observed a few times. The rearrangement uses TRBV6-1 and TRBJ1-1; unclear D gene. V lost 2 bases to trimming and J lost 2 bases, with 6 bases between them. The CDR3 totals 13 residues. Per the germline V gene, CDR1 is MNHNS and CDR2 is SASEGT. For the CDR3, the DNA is TGTGCCAGCAGTGAACTACGAAACACTGAAGCTTTCTTT. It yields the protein CASSELRNTEAFF.

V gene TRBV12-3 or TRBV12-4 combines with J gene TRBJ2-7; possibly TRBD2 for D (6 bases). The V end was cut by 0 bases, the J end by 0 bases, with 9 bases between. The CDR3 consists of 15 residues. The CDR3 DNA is TGTGCCAGCAGTTTAGCCCCGGGGGACTCCTACGAGCAGTACTTC. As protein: CASSLAPGDSYEQYF.

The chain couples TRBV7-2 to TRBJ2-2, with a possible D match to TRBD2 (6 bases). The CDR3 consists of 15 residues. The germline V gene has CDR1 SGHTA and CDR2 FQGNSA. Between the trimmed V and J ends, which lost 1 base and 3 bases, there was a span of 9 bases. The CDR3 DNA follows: TGTGCCAGCAGCTTAGTCACGGGAGACACCGGGGAGCTGTTTTTT. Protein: CASSLVTGDTGELFF.

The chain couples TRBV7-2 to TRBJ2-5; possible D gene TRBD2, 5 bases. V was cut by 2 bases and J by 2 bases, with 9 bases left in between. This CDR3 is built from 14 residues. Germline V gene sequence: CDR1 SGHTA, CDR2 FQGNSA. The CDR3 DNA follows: TGTGCCAGCAGCTTAAAGGACTGGCAAGAGACCCAGTACTTC. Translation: CASSLKDWQETQYF.

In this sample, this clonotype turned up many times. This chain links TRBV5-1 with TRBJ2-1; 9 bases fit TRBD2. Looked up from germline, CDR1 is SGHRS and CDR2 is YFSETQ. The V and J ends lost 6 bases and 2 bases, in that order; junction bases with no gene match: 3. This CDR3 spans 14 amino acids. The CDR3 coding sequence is TGCGCCAGCAATGCGGGGGGGACCTACAATGAGCAGTTCTTC. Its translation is CASNAGGTYNEQFF. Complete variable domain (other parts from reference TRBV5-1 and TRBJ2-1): KAGVTQTPRYLIKTRGQQVTLSCSPISGHRSVSWYQQTPGQGLQFLFEYFSETQRNKGNFPGRFSGRQFSNSRSEMNVSTLELGDSALYLCASNAGGTYNEQFFGPGTRLTVL.

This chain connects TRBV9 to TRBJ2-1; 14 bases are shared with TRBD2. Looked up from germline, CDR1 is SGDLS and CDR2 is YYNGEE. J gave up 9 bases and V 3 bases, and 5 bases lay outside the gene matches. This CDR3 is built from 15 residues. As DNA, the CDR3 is TGTGCCAGCAGCGCGACTAGCGGGAGGGCAATTGAGCAGTTCTTC. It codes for CASSATSGRAIEQFF.

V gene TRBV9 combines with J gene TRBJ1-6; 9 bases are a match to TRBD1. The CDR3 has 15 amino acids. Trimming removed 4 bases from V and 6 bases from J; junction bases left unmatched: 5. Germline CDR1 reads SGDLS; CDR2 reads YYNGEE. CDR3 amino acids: CASSPGQGRNSPLHF. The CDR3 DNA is TGTGCCAGCAGCCCGGGACAGGGACGTAATTCACCCCTCCACTTT.

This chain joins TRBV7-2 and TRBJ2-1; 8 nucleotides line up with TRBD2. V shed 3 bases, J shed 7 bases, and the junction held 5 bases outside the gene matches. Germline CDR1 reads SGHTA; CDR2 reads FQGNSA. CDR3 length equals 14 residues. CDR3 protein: CASSFSGRWNEQFF. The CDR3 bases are TGTGCCAGCAGCTTCAGCGGGAGATGGAATGAGCAGTTCTTC.

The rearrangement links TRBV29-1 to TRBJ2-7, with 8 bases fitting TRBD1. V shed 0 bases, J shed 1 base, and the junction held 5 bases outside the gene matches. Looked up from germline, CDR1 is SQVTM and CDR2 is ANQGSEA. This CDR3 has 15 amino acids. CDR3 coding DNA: TGCAGCGTTGAAGAACGGGGGACAGGTTCCTACGAGCAGTACTTC. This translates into CSVEERGTGSYEQYF.

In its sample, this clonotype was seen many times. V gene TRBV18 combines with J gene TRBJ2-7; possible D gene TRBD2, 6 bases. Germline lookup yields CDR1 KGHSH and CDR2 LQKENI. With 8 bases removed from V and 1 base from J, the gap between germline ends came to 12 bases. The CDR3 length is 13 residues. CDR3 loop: CASSPGTSYEQYF. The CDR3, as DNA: TGTGCCAGCAGTCCCGGGACTTCCTACGAGCAGTACTTC. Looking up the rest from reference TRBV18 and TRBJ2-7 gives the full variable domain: NAGVMQNPRHLVRRRGQEARLRCSPMKGHSHVYWYRQLPEEGLKFMVYLQKENIIDESGMPKERFSAEFPKEGPSILRIQQVVRGDSAAYFCASSPGTSYEQYFGPGTRLTVT.

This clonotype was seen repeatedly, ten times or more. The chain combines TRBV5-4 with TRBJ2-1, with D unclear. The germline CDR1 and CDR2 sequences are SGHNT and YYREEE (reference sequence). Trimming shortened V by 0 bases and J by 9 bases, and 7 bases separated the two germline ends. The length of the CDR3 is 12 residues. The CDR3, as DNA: TGTGCCAGCAGCTTGGCTCGAGGTGAGCAGTTCTTC. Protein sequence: CASSLARGEQFF. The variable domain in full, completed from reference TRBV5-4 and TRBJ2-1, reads ETGVTQSPTHLIKTRGQQVTLRCSSQSGHNTVSWYQQALGQGPQFIFQYYREEENGRGNFPPRFSGLQFPNYSSELNVNALELDDSALYLCASSLARGEQFFGPGTRLTVL.

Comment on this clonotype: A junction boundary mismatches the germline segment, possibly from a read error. The CDR3 sequence: CATSVVGYHSDTQYF. The CDR3 nucleotides read TGTGCCACCAGCGTAGTTGGTTATCACTCAGATACGCAGTATTTT. The chain is built from TRBV9 and TRBJ2-3; D is uncertain. Germline assignment: CDR1 SGDLS and CDR2 YYNGEE. The CDR3 covers 15 residues.